Sequencing of this TCR beta chain was carried out in a study of shared clonotypes between healthy human individuals. This table comes from immunoSEQ multiplex PCR, and its TCRdb copy is limited to in-frame clones, with some not included. The table has just over 2,000,000 clones, approximately 95% seen once. Naive CD8 cells lacked CD45RO, underwent positive selection for CCR7 and left out terminally differentiated effector memory CD45RA+ cells. Germline V lookup: CDR1 MNHNY, CDR2 SVGAGI (reference sequence). V gave up 8 bases and J gave up 2 bases; unmatched junction bases: 5. The CDR3 covers 13 residues.

Sequences were obtained from naive CD8+ T cells sorted from blood. This receptor was obtained from a man aged 18 to 30 in good health. The chain links TRBV6-6 to TRBJ2-7; 8 bases match TRBD1. The CDR3 protein is CASCPGQAYEQYF. The CDR3 DNA sequence: TGTGCCAGCTGTCCGGGACAGGCCTACGAGCAGTACTTC.